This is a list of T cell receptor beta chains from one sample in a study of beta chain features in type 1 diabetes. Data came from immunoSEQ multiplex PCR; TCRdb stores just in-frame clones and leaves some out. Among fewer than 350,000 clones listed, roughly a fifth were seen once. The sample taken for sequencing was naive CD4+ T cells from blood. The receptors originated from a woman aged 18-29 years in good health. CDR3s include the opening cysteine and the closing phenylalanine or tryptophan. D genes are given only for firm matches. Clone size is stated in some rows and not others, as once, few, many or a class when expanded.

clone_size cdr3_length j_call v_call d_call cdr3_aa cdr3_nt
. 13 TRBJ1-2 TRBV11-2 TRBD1 CAIRDRASYGYTF TGTGCCATCCGGGACAGGGCTTCTTATGGCTACACCTTC
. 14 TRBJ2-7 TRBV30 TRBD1 CAWSAGQGFYEQYF TGTGCCTGGAGTGCCGGACAGGGGTTCTACGAGCAGTACTTC
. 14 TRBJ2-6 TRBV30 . CAWTYSSGANVLTF TGTGCCTGGACTTATAGCTCTGGGGCCAACGTCCTGACTTTC
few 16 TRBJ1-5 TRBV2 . CASSEMRGAGNQPQHF TGTGCCAGCAGTGAAATGCGGGGGGCTGGCAATCAGCCCCAGCATTTT
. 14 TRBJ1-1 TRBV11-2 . CASSLDPYPLEAFF TGTGCCAGCAGCTTAGATCCCTATCCCCTTGAAGCTTTCTTT
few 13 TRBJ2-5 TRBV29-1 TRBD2 CSARRGGGETQYF TGCAGCGCCCGCCGGGGGGGTGGAGAGACCCAGTACTTC
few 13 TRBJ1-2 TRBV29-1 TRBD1 CSAWTGGGYGYTF TGCAGCGCATGGACAGGGGGCGGCTATGGCTACACCTTC
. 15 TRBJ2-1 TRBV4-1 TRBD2 CASSRTSGTYNEQFF TGCGCCAGCAGCCGAACTAGCGGGACGTACAATGAGCAGTTCTTC
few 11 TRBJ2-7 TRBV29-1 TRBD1 CSVVDRAGQYF TGCAGCGTCGTCGACAGGGCCGGGCAGTACTTC
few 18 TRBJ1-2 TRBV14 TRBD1 CASSPFPQGRSINYGYTF TGTGCCAGCAGCCCCTTCCCACAGGGGCGATCCATCAACTATGGCTACACCTTC
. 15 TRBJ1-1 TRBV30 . CAWSRGGGLNTEAFF TGTGCCTGGAGCCGCGGGGGCGGACTGAACACTGAAGCTTTCTTT
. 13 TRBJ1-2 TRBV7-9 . CASSFRANYGYTF TGTGCCAGCAGCTTCCGGGCTAACTATGGCTACACCTTC
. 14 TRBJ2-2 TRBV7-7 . CASSLGQYTGELFF TGTGCTAGCAGCTTGGGGCAGTACACCGGGGAGCTGTTTTTT
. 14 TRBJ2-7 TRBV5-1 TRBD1 CASSLGTGRSEQYF TGCGCCAGCAGCTTGGGGACAGGCCGTAGCGAGCAGTACTTC
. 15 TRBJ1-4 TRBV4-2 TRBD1 CASSQSQGGGEKLFF TGTGCCAGCAGCCAATCACAGGGGGGGGGTGAAAAACTGTTTTTT
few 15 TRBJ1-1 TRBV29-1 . CSVEVAAVMNTEAFF TGCAGCGTTGAAGTCGCGGCAGTCATGAACACTGAAGCTTTCTTT
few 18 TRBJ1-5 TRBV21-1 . CASSSKSTGQGGNQPQHF TGTGCCAGCAGCTCAAAGAGCACTGGACAGGGTGGCAATCAGCCCCAGCATTTT
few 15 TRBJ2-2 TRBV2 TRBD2 CASSTSGRSTGELFF TGTGCCAGCAGTACTAGCGGGAGGAGCACCGGGGAGCTGTTTTTT
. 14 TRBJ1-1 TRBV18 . CASSPPGHDTEAFF TGTGCCAGCTCACCACCGGGACATGACACTGAAGCTTTCTTT
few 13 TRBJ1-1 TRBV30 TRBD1 CAWRAGGWTEAFF TGTGCCTGGAGGGCAGGGGGATGGACTGAAGCTTTCTTT
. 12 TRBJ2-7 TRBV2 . CASSGGVYEQYF TGTGCCAGCAGTGGAGGAGTCTACGAGCAGTACTTC
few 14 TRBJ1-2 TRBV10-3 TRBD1 CAISAGTDNYGYTF TGTGCCATCAGCGCCGGGACAGACAACTATGGCTACACCTTC
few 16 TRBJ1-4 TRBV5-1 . CASSPGTTRTNEKLFF TGCGCCAGCAGCCCCGGGACAACTCGAACTAATGAAAAACTGTTTTTT
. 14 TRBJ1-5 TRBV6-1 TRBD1 CASSSEGAGQPQHF TGTGCCAGCAGCTCAGAGGGGGCGGGTCAGCCCCAGCATTTT
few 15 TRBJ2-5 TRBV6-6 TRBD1 CASSYSGQFQETQYF TGTGCCAGCAGTTACTCGGGACAGTTCCAAGAGACCCAGTACTTC
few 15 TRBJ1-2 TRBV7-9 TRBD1 CASSPIPGQGYGYTF TGTGCCAGCAGCCCTATTCCGGGACAGGGGTATGGCTACACCTTC
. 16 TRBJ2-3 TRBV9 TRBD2 CASSAIAGGRTDTQYF TGTGCCAGCAGCGCAATAGCGGGGGGGCGCACAGATACGCAGTATTTT
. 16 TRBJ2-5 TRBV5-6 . CASSFHPSRSGETQYF TGTGCCAGCAGCTTTCATCCCTCGCGTTCTGGAGAGACCCAGTACTTC
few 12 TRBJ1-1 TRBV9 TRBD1 CASSATGGSAFF TGTGCCAGCAGTGCTACAGGGGGCTCTGCTTTCTTT
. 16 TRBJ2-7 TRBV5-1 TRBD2 CASSERAGGSSYEQYF TGCGCCAGCAGCGAGAGGGCGGGAGGCAGCTCCTACGAGCAGTACTTC
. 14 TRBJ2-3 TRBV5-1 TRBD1 CASSTGGVTDTQYF TGCGCCAGCAGCACAGGGGGCGTCACAGATACGCAGTATTTT
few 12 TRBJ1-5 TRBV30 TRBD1 CAWNERTGVQHF TGTGCCTGGAACGAGAGGACAGGCGTCCAGCATTTT
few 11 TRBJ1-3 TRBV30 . CAARSGNTIYF TGTGCCGCGCGCTCTGGAAACACCATATATTTT
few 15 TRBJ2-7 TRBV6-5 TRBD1 CASSYSGTGIGEQYF TGTGCCAGCAGTTATTCCGGGACAGGCATCGGAGAGCAGTACTTC
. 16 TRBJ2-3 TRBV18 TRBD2 CASSPQFSGTTDTQYF TGTGCCAGCTCACCTCAATTTAGCGGGACGACAGATACGCAGTATTTT
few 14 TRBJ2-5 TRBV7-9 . CASSLSSGFETQYF TGTGCCAGCAGCCTGTCTAGTGGATTCGAGACCCAGTACTTC
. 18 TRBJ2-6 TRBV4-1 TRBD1 CASSQDRQGNSGANVLTF TGCGCCAGCAGCCAAGATAGACAGGGTAACTCTGGGGCCAACGTCCTGACTTTC
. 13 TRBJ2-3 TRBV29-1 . CSVRSGGTDTQYF TGCAGCGTTAGGTCGGGGGGCACAGATACGCAGTATTTT